The T cell receptor (beta chain) described here comes from a study of T cells in Graves' hyperthyroidism and ophthalmopathy. Study-wide context: Blood was drawn when the patient was first diagnosed and still untreated. Study-wide results and limits: In blood, most of the thyroid clonotypes expanded above 0.001 were also present.

It was considered stable Graves' hyperthyroidism when ophthalmopathy did not progress within 18 months. The table lists this clonotype with many counts. What it binds is not known. Template material for amplifying TCR beta CDR3 regions consisted of RNA transcripts. Using the HTBI primer set, a first-round RT-PCR was run on the TCR CDR3. MiXCR was run by TCRdb on the multiplex PCR reads, yielding one entry per CDR3 protein. The sample lists roughly 30,000 distinct CDR3 sequences; 45% were seen once. The sequence came from a woman in her 30s with Graves' hyperthyroidism. Source material: blood.

The CDR3 DNA reads TGTGCCAGCAACATCCCGGGGCCGGGTGAGACCCAGTACTTC. Residues: CASNIPGPGETQYF. The V call is TRBV28, the J call TRBJ2-5; D tentatively fits TRBD1 or TRBD2 (5 bases each). The germline V and J ends were trimmed by 7 bases and 5 bases, with 17 bases remaining between them. The CDR3 runs 14 residues. Germline V CDR1 and CDR2: MDHEN, SYDVKM.